This T cell receptor beta chain was documented in a study of PD-L1 blockade in urothelial cancer. Sequencing was performed with immunoSEQ multiplex PCR; in TCRdb, only in-frame clones are kept and a portion is missing. The sample shows 50,000 or so clones, about 90% of them seen only once. The V segment lost 6 bases and the J segment 2 bases; nucleotides outside the gene matches: 6. The CDR3 contains 14 residues. Germline CDR1 reads MNHNS; CDR2 reads SASEGT. The gene calls are TRBV6-1 and TRBJ2-7; 8 nucleotides line up with TRBD1. The starting material was PBMCs, obtained around atezolizumab (anti-PD-L1) treatment. The receptor was isolated from a man in his sixties with urothelial cancer. The CDR3, as DNA: TGTGCCAGCAGCGGACAGGGATCTGCCTACGAGCAGTACTTC. Translating it yields CASSGQGSAYEQYF.